Listed below are T cell receptor beta chains from one sample, sequenced in a study of beta chain features in type 1 diabetes. Profiling relied on immunoSEQ multiplex PCR, and the TCRdb table lists in-frame clones only, not all of them. Seen here are about 700,000 clones, 13% observed once, and the top ten hold 0.022%. The sample was naive CD4+ T cells from blood. Source of these receptors: a man between 18 and 35 years old with type 1 diabetes. Both conserved end residues are part of each CDR3. A D gene is named only where the DNA matches it firmly. Rows give clone size only sometimes, using once, few, many, or a class for an expanded clone.

>-|TRBJ2-7|-|15|TRBV4-1
TGCGCCAGCAGCCAAGATCTAGGCGCAGGGAACGAGCAGTACTTC
CASSQDLGAGNEQYF
>-|TRBJ2-7|few|15|TRBV6-1
TGTGCCAGCAGTGAAGCCGGGACACCCACCTACGAGCAGTACTTC
CASSEAGTPTYEQYF
>-|TRBJ2-7|-|15|TRBV7-9
TGTGCCAGCAGCTTAGGGGCCGGGGAACCCTACGAGCAGTACTTC
CASSLGAGEPYEQYF
>-|TRBJ1-2|-|14|TRBV6-5
TGTGCCAGCAGTTATCAGGGCAGGGGAGACGGCTACACCTTC
CASSYQGRGDGYTF
>TRBD1|TRBJ2-7|few|14|TRBV28
TGTGCCAGCAGGGGGACAGGTGGTTTGTTCGAGCAGTACTTC
CASRGTGGLFEQYF
>-|TRBJ1-1|-|12|TRBV6-1
TGTGCCAGCAGTGAAGGCGGAACTGAAGCTTTCTTT
CASSEGGTEAFF
>TRBD2|TRBJ2-3|few|15|TRBV30
TGTGCCTGGAGTCCTGCGGGGGATAGCACAGATACGCAGTATTTT
CAWSPAGDSTDTQYF
>-|TRBJ1-2|few|15|TRBV9
TGTGCCAGCAGCGTTGGGACGGCAGCTTCCTATGGCTACACCTTC
CASSVGTAASYGYTF
>-|TRBJ2-1|-|12|TRBV2
TGTGCCAGCAGTCTTGATTTATATGAGCAGTTCTTC
CASSLDLYEQFF
>-|TRBJ1-5|few|15|TRBV30
TGTGCCTGGAGTAATGTGGAGAAGGGCAATCAGCCCCAGCATTTT
CAWSNVEKGNQPQHF
>TRBD1|TRBJ1-6|-|14|TRBV27
TGTGCCAGCAGCCCGACGGGACAGGGGATACCCCTCCACTTT
CASSPTGQGIPLHF
>-|TRBJ1-4|-|14|TRBV6-5
TGTGCCAGCAGTCCCGAGGGTTCGGGTGAAAAACTGTTTTTT
CASSPEGSGEKLFF
>-|TRBJ2-4|many|12|TRBV28
TGTGCCAGCAGTTTTGAGGCCGCTATTCAGTACTTC
CASSFEAAIQYF
>-|TRBJ2-3|-|12|TRBV28
TGTGCCAGCAGACCTGCCGCGAATACGCAGTATTTT
CASRPAANTQYF
>-|TRBJ1-1|-|14|TRBV18
TGTGCCAGCTCACGGGGCCTTACGAACACTGAAGCTTTCTTT
CASSRGLTNTEAFF
>-|TRBJ2-7|few|11|TRBV2
TGTGCCACAGGGTCGGCGTACGAGCAGTACTTC
CATGSAYEQYF
>-|TRBJ1-1|-|13|TRBV11-2
TGTGCCAGCAGCGTCCTAGAGAACACTGAAGCTTTCTTT
CASSVLENTEAFF
>-|TRBJ2-3|-|17|TRBV25-1
TGTGCCAGCAGTCAGTCGTGGGGGGACTCTAGCACAGATACGCAGTATTTT
CASSQSWGDSSTDTQYF
>TRBD1|TRBJ1-1|-|13|TRBV7-9
TGTGCCAGCAGATTGACAGGGTTTGGTGAAGCTTTCTTT
CASRLTGFGEAFF
>-|TRBJ2-1|few|14|TRBV30
TGTGCCTGGAGTTCGAGGCAGGCTTACAATGAGCAGTTCTTC
CAWSSRQAYNEQFF
>-|TRBJ1-4|-|14|TRBV7-2
TGTGCCAGCAGCTTAGGGCAGCCGGGCCAAAAGATGTTTTTT
CASSLGQPGQKMFF
>-|TRBJ2-1|-|14|TRBV13
TGTGCCAGCAGCTCGGCCCAAAGAGACAATGAGCAGTTCTTC
CASSSAQRDNEQFF
>-|TRBJ1-4|-|15|TRBV6-5
TGTGCCAGCAGCCTGGCAGGGCCGTGGAATGAAAAACTGTTTTTT
CASSLAGPWNEKLFF
>TRBD2|TRBJ2-2|-|16|TRBV5-6
TGTGCCAGCAGCCCCAGAGCGGGGGGGCATAGCGGGGAGCTGTTTTTT
CASSPRAGGHSGELFF
>-|TRBJ2-7|-|11|TRBV6-1
TGTGCCAGCACTAGCAACTACGAGCAGTACTTC
CASTSNYEQYF
>TRBD1|TRBJ2-7|-|16|TRBV29-1
TGCAGCGTTGGAAGTGTAGTGGACAGGGGGGCTCTCGAGCAGTACTTC
CSVGSVVDRGALEQYF
>-|TRBJ1-2|-|12|TRBV30
TGTGCCTGGACCACATCTATCTATGGCTACACCTTC
CAWTTSIYGYTF
>TRBD1|TRBJ1-1|-|15|TRBV6-5
TGTGCCAGCAGTTACTCCGGGACAGGGTTGTTCGGAGCTTTCTTT
CASSYSGTGLFGAFF
>-|TRBJ2-7|-|11|TRBV28
TGTGCCAGCAGTTCTCCCGAAGAGCAGTACTTC
CASSSPEEQYF
>TRBD1|TRBJ1-5|-|12|TRBV7-2
TGTGCCAGCAGCCGACAGGGCCAGCCCCAGCATTTT
CASSRQGQPQHF
>-|TRBJ1-1|-|15|TRBV5-1
TGCGCCAGCAGCTTGGCCGCGGGGTTGAACACTGAAGCTTTCTTT
CASSLAAGLNTEAFF
>TRBD2|TRBJ2-3|few|16|TRBV10-3
TGTGCCATCAGGGCGACTAGCGGGGGCCTCACAGATACGCAGTATTTT
CAIRATSGGLTDTQYF
>-|TRBJ1-1|few|13|TRBV30
TGTGCCTCCCCGGACTCTGAGAACACTGAAGCTTTCTTT
CASPDSENTEAFF
>-|TRBJ2-7|few|13|TRBV30
TGTGCCTGGAGTAAGATGGCTCCGGACGAGCAGTACTTC
CAWSKMAPDEQYF
>-|TRBJ1-1|-|15|TRBV6-5
TGTGCCAGCAGGGACCCCCAAGGGAGGAACACTGAAGCTTTCTTT
CASRDPQGRNTEAFF
>TRBD1|TRBJ1-5|few|15|TRBV27
TGTGCCAGCAGTGTCAACAGGGGTAGCAATCAGCCCCAGCATTTT
CASSVNRGSNQPQHF
>-|TRBJ2-1|-|14|TRBV6-1
TGTGCCAGCAGTGAGATGGGGGAAGGGGGTGAGCAGTTCTTC
CASSEMGEGGEQFF
>-|TRBJ2-5|-|15|TRBV6-1
TGTGCCAGCAGTGAAGCTTACGGGATTCAAGAGACCCAGTACTTC
CASSEAYGIQETQYF
>-|TRBJ2-3|-|11|TRBV30
TGTGCCTGGAGTATATTGGATACGCAGTATTTT
CAWSILDTQYF
>-|TRBJ1-6|-|12|TRBV27
TGTGCCATCAGGGGAGGGAATTCACCCCTCCACTTT
CAIRGGNSPLHF
>TRBD1|TRBJ1-6|few|15|TRBV25-1
TGTGCCACGTCCCCCGGGACAGGGCTGAATTCACCCCTCCACTTT
CATSPGTGLNSPLHF
>-|TRBJ1-4|few|15|TRBV9
TGTGCCAGCTCACTCCGGAACACAGGGCGTGAAAAACTGTTTTTT
CASSLRNTGREKLFF
>-|TRBJ1-5|few|13|TRBV5-1
TGCGCCAGCAGCTTGGAGGGCGGTCAGCCCCAGCATTTT
CASSLEGGQPQHF
>-|TRBJ1-2|few|11|TRBV20-1
TGCAGTGCTAGCCGGGCGTATGGCTACACCTTC
CSASRAYGYTF
>TRBD1|TRBJ2-7|-|15|TRBV7-9
TGTGCCAGCAGCCCCCGCGGGACAGGGAGCTACGAGCAGTACTTC
CASSPRGTGSYEQYF
>-|TRBJ2-3|-|16|TRBV6-1
TGTGCCAGCAGTGAAGCCACGGGGGAGCTCACAGATACGCAGTATTTT
CASSEATGELTDTQYF